This T cell receptor (beta chain) stems from a study of cytomegalovirus exposure and HLA in healthy donors. Regarding the study as a whole: In the roughly 130 validation repertoires, a later analysis found that first-cohort TCR clusters tended to co-occur. It was reported that the classifier diagnosed cytomegalovirus status with high specificity and sensitivity in both the original and validation cohorts.

The study drew the donors from its roughly 120-subject validation cohort, separate from the roughly 700-subject first cohort. As regards this clone: Antigen: not known.

Profiling relied on immunoSEQ multiplex PCR, and the TCRdb table lists in-frame clones only, not all of them. The table lists 110,000 to 150,000 clones, 94% of them singletons. CDR3 length: 17 residues. CDR1 is SGHVS, CDR2 FNYEAQ, per germline. V was pared by 1 base and J by 2 bases, with 16 bases between. The sequenced sample was PBMCs. This sequence joins TRBV7-6 and TRBJ2-3; perhaps TRBD2 as D (6 bases). This clonotype was sampled from a man aged 18 to 30 in good health and CMV-seropositive. CDR3 nucleotides: TGTGCCAGCAGCTTAGTTGCGAGCGGGCGCCTCACAGATACGCAGTATTTT. This gives the protein CASSLVASGRLTDTQYF.